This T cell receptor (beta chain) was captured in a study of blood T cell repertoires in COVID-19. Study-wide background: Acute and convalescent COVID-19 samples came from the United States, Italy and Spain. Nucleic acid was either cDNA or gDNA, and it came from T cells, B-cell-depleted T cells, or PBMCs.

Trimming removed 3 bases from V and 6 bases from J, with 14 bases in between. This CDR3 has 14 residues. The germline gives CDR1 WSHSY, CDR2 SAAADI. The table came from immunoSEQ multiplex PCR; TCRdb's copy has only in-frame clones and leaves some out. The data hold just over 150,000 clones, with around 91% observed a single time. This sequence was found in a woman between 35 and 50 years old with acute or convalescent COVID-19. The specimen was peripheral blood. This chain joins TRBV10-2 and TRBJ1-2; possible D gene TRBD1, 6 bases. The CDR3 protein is CASSDGGAGDGYTF. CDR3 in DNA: TGCGCCAGCAGTGATGGGGGCGCGGGTGATGGCTACACCTTC.